This record covers a single T cell receptor beta chain. The authors' processing: Amplified reference gene primers provided the basis for estimating nucleated cell counts. Assay: immunoSEQ multiplex PCR; the TCRdb copy retains only in-frame clones and omits some. That table is the source of V, J and clone size, and D and trimming were worked out from the DNA. The sample contains 200,000 to 250,000 clones, around 80% of which appear only once. The sample belongs to a study of blood T cell repertoires in COVID-19. Study overall: Acute-phase and convalescent COVID-19 samples originated in the United States, Italy and Spain. T cells, B-cell-depleted T cells, or PBMCs supplied cDNA or gDNA.

The CDR3 extends over 13 amino acids. With V trimmed by 8 bases and J by 12 bases, 14 bases remained unmatched. Germline lookup yields CDR1 SGHAT and CDR2 FQNNGV. The TCR was taken from a woman aged 80 or over with acute or convalescent COVID-19. The sequencing sample was made of peripheral blood. The J gene is TRBJ1-2, the V gene TRBV11-2; 8 bases agree with TRBD1. The CDR3 is CASGRDRSFFNTF. CDR3 DNA: TGTGCCAGCGGACGGGACAGGAGCTTTTTTAACACCTTC.